This paragraph covers one T cell receptor beta chain sequence. Its antigen specificity is not known. The input lacks base qualities; no much larger clone sits a single base away. The entry originates in a study of blood T cell repertoires in COVID-19 (dated by TCRdb to between 2020 and 2021). Looking at the study overall: Samples covering the acute and convalescent phases of COVID-19 were provided by collaborators in the United States, Italy and Spain. The prospective study material was composed of cDNA or gDNA derived from T cells, B-cell-depleted T cells, or PBMCs. The dataset comprised deeply sampled blood TCRbeta repertoires from subjects exposed to, actively infected with, or recovered from COVID-19. The repertoires were released in a freely available public database intended as a resource for research on the immune response to SARS-CoV-2. Samples were obtained from the ongoing ImmuneRACE study (first 160 participants) and from approximately 1,200 subjects provided by 6 global collaborators. Sample metadata almost always included a de-identified subject ID, COVID-19 status, age in years and sex. HLA class I and class II types, where available, came from metadata supplied by the sample provider rather than from assay-based typing.

Results and caveats for the whole study, not just this receptor: Clinical and demographic metadata were provided uncurated, with the amount varying by source and participant.

TCRbeta CDR3 regions were amplified from genomic DNA using the immunoSEQ Assay, a bias-controlled multiplex PCR. In the authors' own workflow: The number of nucleated cells in each sample was estimated from the amplification of reference gene primers within the assay. To quantify the absolute abundance of each unique TCRbeta CDR3 rearrangement, sequence reads were collapsed and filtered. For each sample, productive Simpson clonality was calculated as the square root of Simpson's diversity index across productive rearrangements. This is the immuneACCESS table as TCRdb keeps it, with only in-frame sequences that have V and J called. A part of the clones is gone; compared with another copy, unresolved V genes explain less than half, and the rest is unexplained. V, J and clone size were drawn from that table, and D and trimming were deduced from the DNA. Counted in this sample were approximately 310,000 clones; roughly 89% of them appeared once. The ten largest clones take up roughly 5.3% of the sample.

V loses 4 bases at its end and J loses 5 bases; junction bases beyond the gene matches: 10. CDR1 and CDR2 (SGHTA, FQGTGA) derive from the germline V gene. The CDR3 starts with the cysteine, ends with the phenylalanine, and has 17 residues. Solely the CDR3 DNA is kept, with 51 bases framed from the first base. Participants in the prospective study were aged roughly 18 to 90 years, lived in 20 to 25 United States geographic areas, and enrolled through a virtual design. In the prospective study, cohorts were assigned on the basis of participant-reported clinical history obtained from a screening survey and a study questionnaire. For ImmuneRACE Cohort 3, a participant was defined as recovered based on two consecutive negative NP/OP PCR tests, clearance by a healthcare professional, or resolution of symptoms. Each participant in the prospective study had whole blood, serum and a nasopharyngeal or oropharyngeal swab collected by mobile phlebotomists. Additional blood draws and questionnaires over an approximately 2-month period could optionally be provided by prospective study participants. Before DNA extraction, prospective study blood samples were shipped either frozen or at room temperature.

The chain was built from TRBV7-3 and TRBJ2-2, and 10 junction bases match TRBD2. The source material was PBMCs or T cells enriched from blood (not recorded which). This TCR derives from a man aged 60 to 75 who had recovered from COVID-19. CDR3 reads: CASSSQAGGPMTGELFF. The DNA reads TGTGCCAGCAGCTCGCAAGCGGGAGGGCCGATGACCGGGGAGCTGTTTTTT. Where the CDR3 stops, the reference TRBV7-3 and TRBJ2-2 genes take over; the full variable domain is GAGVSQTPSNKVTEKGKYVELRCDPISGHTALYWYRQSLGQGPEFLIYFQGTGAADDSGLPNDRFFAVRPEGSVSTLKIQRTERGDSAVYLCASSSQAGGPMTGELFFGEGSRLTVL.